This TCR beta chain was recorded in a study of OX40 agonist ivuxolimab in advanced cancers. General notes on the study: Ivuxolimab was an agonistic, fully human IgG2 monoclonal antibody directed against OX40 (CD134), a costimulatory receptor. Partial responses were achieved by three dose-escalation patients, of whom one had hepatocellular carcinoma and two had cutaneous melanoma. A male proportion of around 81% and a mean age of roughly 58 years, ranging from about 20 to 79, were recorded for the dose-escalation cohort. Of the 52 patients in dose escalation, about 20 had hepatocellular carcinoma, roughly 15 had melanoma, 9 had renal cell carcinoma and 9 had head and neck cancer. The paper describes the monotherapy dose-escalation part (N ≈ 49 patients) of the phase I trial of ivuxolimab. Intravenous ivuxolimab was administered to patients every 2 weeks at six dose levels: 0.01, 0.1, 0.3, 1.5, 3 and 10 mg/kg. Peripheral TCRbeta sequencing aimed to test whether ivuxolimab altered TCR sequence diversity and caused clonal T-cell expansion. Prior anti-PD-1, anti-PD-L1 or anti-CTLA-4 therapy was permitted, and about two fifths of dose-escalation patients had received checkpoint inhibitors. Paper-wide results and their limitations: Low levels of normalized T-cell clonal expansion were also seen in some patients who did not respond. After ivuxolimab, expanded clones were on average more numerous among CD8+ T cells than among CD4+ T cells. At doses of 0.1 to 3.0 mg/kg, clonal expansion of both CD4+ and CD8+ blood T cells was observed from baseline to week 6. Which antigens the clonally expanded peripheral T cells were specific for was not determined. In the 0.1-3.0 mg/kg groups, partial responders were among the patients with the lowest normalized peripheral clonal expansion, particularly in CD8+ T cells.

Genomic DNA was extracted from sorted cells for sequencing of the TCRbeta CDR3 region. The immunoSEQ Assay was used for sequencing of TCRbeta CDR3 regions. TCRdb provides this immuneACCESS table in a form limited to in-frame rearrangements. Some clones are lacking; in checked studies, under half of them reflect an unresolved V gene, and why the rest are absent is not known. The sample records 40,000 to 55,000 clones, approximately 90% of which are singletons. The ten biggest clones cover around 28% of the sample. The trial excluded patients who had a history of autoimmune disease or were on systemic immunosuppression. Peripheral blood for TCR sequencing was collected from all dose cohorts at baseline, on cycle 4 day 1, and on cycle 7 day 1. Samples came from an open-label, multicenter, first-in-human phase I dose-escalation trial of ivuxolimab. Adults with locally advanced or metastatic melanoma, renal cell, hepatocellular, or head and neck squamous cell carcinoma were enrolled in the trial. Before TCR sequencing, CD4+ T cells and CD8+ T cells from peripheral blood were sorted into separate populations.

In the germline V gene (reference sequence), CDR1 corresponds to SEHNR and CDR2 to FQNEAQ. The CDR3 contains 16 residues, cysteine and phenylalanine counted. The CDR3 DNA has 48 bases and is translated from base 1. V has 4 bases trimmed and J has 0 bases trimmed; junction bases matching no gene number 3. As concerns this clone: There is no known antigen for this receptor. There are no base qualities to consult, and no much larger clone falls within one base.

Sequences were derived from CD4+ or CD8+ T cells sorted from blood, sampled in a trial of the OX40 agonist ivuxolimab. This chain is built from TRBV7-9 and TRBJ1-1; 12 bases in the junction line up with TRBD1. The TCR originated in an adult with an advanced solid tumor such as melanoma, head and neck, liver or kidney cancer. The bases are TGTGCCAGCAGCTACGGGACAGGGGGCTTGAACACTGAAGCTTTCTTT. This yields the protein CASSYGTGGLNTEAFF.